This TCR beta chain was identified during a study of blood T cell repertoires in COVID-19. Study background: Sample material is recorded as cDNA or gDNA derived from T cells, B-cell-depleted T cells, or PBMCs.

This CDR3 is 15 amino acids long. The germline V gene encodes CDR1 SGHTA and CDR2 FQGNSA. The ends lost 3 bases at V and 6 bases at J; junction bases unmatched: 7. This clone was recorded once. The repertoire was sequenced with immunoSEQ multiplex PCR; TCRdb's copy has only in-frame clones and lacks some. The sample contains approximately 260,000 clones, 70% to 90% of which appear only once. The clonotype originates from a woman between 40 and 50 years old who had recovered from COVID-19. What was sequenced was peripheral blood. The chain couples TRBV7-2 to TRBJ2-5, with TRBD1 matching 10 bases. The CDR3, as DNA: TGTGCCAGCAGCTTGGGACAGGGGAAAGGGAAGACCCAGTACTTC. Translation gives CASSLGQGKGKTQYF.